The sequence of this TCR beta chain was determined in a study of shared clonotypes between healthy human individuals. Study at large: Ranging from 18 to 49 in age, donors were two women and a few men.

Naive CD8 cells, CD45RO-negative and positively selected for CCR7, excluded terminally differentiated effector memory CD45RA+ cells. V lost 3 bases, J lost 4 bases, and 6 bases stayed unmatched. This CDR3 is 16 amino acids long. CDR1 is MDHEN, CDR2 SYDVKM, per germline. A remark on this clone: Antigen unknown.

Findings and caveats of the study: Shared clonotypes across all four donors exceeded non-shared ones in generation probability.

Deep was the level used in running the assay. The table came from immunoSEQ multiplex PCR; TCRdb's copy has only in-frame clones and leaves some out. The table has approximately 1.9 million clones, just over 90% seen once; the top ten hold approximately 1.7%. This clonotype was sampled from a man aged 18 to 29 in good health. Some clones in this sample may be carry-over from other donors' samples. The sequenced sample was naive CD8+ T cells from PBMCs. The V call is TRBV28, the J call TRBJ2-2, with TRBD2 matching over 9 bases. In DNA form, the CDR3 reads TGTGCCAGCAGTTTTCCCTTAGCGGGAGCCACCGGGGAGCTGTTTTTT. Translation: CASSFPLAGATGELFF.